This T cell receptor beta chain came from a study of blood T cell repertoires in COVID-19. Study context: Samples came from the United States, Italy and Spain, spanning acute and convalescent COVID-19. PBMCs, B-cell-depleted T cells, or T cells were the source of the cDNA or gDNA that made up the material.

This CDR3 comprises 14 residues. V was shortened by 1 base and J by 1 base, with 7 bases between the two germline ends. Per germline, CDR1 LGHDT and CDR2 YNNKEL (reference sequence). In the source study's methods: Estimation of nucleated cell counts was performed using reference gene primer amplification. Assay: immunoSEQ multiplex PCR; the TCRdb copy retains only in-frame clones and omits some. V, J and clone size derive from that table, while D and trimming were established from the DNA sequence. The sample contains about 80,000 clones, over 75% of which appear only once. Sequencing used peripheral blood. The receptor comes from a man aged 80 or over with acute or convalescent COVID-19. V usage is TRBV3-1 (or the pseudogene TRBV3-2) and J usage is TRBJ1-1; D is unresolved. The CDR3 DNA follows: TGTGCCAGCAGCCAAGGAACAGCGAACACTGAAGCTTTCTTT. It codes for CASSQGTANTEAFF.